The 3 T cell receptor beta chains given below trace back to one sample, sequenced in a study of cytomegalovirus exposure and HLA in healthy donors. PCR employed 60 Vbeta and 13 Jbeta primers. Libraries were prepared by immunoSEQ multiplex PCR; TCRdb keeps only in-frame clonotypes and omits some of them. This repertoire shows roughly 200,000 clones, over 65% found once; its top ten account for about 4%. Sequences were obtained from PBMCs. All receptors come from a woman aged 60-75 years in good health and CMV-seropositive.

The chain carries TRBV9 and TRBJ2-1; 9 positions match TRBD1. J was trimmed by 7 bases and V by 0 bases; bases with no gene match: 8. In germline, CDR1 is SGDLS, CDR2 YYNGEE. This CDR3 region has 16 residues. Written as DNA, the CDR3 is TGTGCCAGCAGCGTAGTGGGGACAGGGAAGAGGAATGAGCAGTTCTTC. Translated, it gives CASSVVGTGKRNEQFF.

CDR3 residues: CASRDRASTDTQYF. The CDR3, as DNA: TGTGCCAGTAGGGACAGGGCTTCGACAGATACGCAGTATTTT. The chain is built from TRBV19 and TRBJ2-3, with 8 nucleotides matching TRBD1. J was trimmed by 3 bases and V by 6 bases; bases with no gene match: 5. Germline-derived CDR1 and CDR2 are LNHDA and SQIVND (reference sequence). The CDR3 runs to 14 residues.

This chain's CDR3 is CASSHDRVDEKLFF. The CDR3 region has the DNA TGTGCCAGCAGCCATGACAGGGTGGATGAAAAACTGTTTTTT. The V and J genes are TRBV7-9 and TRBJ1-4; TRBD1 aligns across 7 bases. Germline-derived CDR1 and CDR2 are SEHNR and FQNEAQ (reference sequence). V shed 5 bases and J 6 bases; nucleotides not matched to a gene: 6. This CDR3 is 14 amino acids long. Supplemented by reference TRBV7-9 and TRBJ1-4, the full variable domain reads DTGVSQNPRHKITKRGQNVTFRCDPISEHNRLYWYRQTLGQGPEFLTYFQNEAQLEKSRLLSDRFSAERPKGSFSTLEIQRTEQGDSAMYLCASSHDRVDEKLFFGSGTQLSVL.